This entry concerns a single TCR beta chain. Its antigen is unknown. The sample originates from a study of T cell responses to AZD1222 COVID-19 vaccine. For the study at large: Pooled samples include second doses given at about 4 or 12 weeks. Study-level results: CD4 TCRs linked to vaccination spanned spike, dominating at 160-218 and 743-854. Baseline serostatus was positive in only a handful of AZD1222 recipients.

Clones were sequenced by immunoSEQ multiplex PCR, and TCRdb holds only the in-frame ones, with some missing. The sample has about 67,000 clones; around 84% are singletons. Deletions cut 3 bases from V and 4 bases from J, with 6 bases between. Germline V CDR1 and CDR2: LGHDT, YNNKEL (reference sequence). The length of the CDR3 is 12 residues. The chain joins TRBV3-1 (or the pseudogene TRBV3-2) to TRBJ1-1; D call uncertain. Sample: peripheral blood, taken on day 0 of AZD1222 vaccination. The TCR originated in an adult in good health. The CDR3 bases are TGTGCCAGCAGCCATGGGTTCACTGAAGCTTTCTTT. It yields the protein CASSHGFTEAFF.